The clone carrying this T cell receptor beta chain ranks as medium-sized (0.01 to 0.1%). Its antigen is undetermined. TCRdb called the PCR reads again in MiXCR, with one record for every CDR3 protein. The data hold approximately 9,800 distinct CDR3 sequences, with roughly a sixth observed a single time. Trimming left V 6 bases short and J 0 bases short, with 14 bases between. There are 14 residues in the CDR3. Looked up from germline, CDR1 is SQVTM and CDR2 is ANQGSEA. These data belong to a study of molecular identifiers for immune sequencing clone quantification. General study points: Over 98% of effector molecules, but under 1% in naive cells, were held by clones with more than 20 RNA copies.

Material: naive CD8+ T cells from blood, with Jurkat cell RNA spiked in. Subset: FACS-sorted CD8+CD4-CCR7+CD45RA+ naive T cells. The sequence derives from a human donor in good health. Some libraries in this study had Jurkat cell RNA spiked in. V gene TRBV29-1 combines with J gene TRBJ1-1, with a possible D match to TRBD1 (6 bases). In DNA, the CDR3 is TGCAGCGTAGACCGGACAGCCCTGAACACTGAAGCTTTCTTT. This codes for CSVDRTALNTEAFF. Based on the CDR3 plus reference TRBV29-1 and TRBJ1-1, the full variable domain is SAVISQKPSRDICQRGTSLTIQCQVDSQVTMMFWYRQQPGQSLTLIATANQGSEATYESGFVIDKFPISRPNLTFSTLTVSNMSPEDSSIYLCSVDRTALNTEAFFGQGTRLTVV.